This section outlines one T cell receptor beta chain sequence together with its context. Its antigen is as yet unknown. These data come from a study of cytomegalovirus exposure and HLA in healthy donors. Primers for the PCR totalled 60 Vbeta and 13 Jbeta. In the original processing: Per a later analysis, the number of unique TCR beta chains was approximately 80 million, of which about 11 million were shared. TCRdb keeps only in-frame clones here, not all; method: immunoSEQ multiplex PCR. V and J calls and clone size are those listed in that table; D and trimming were worked out from the DNA. This sample has 140,000 to 150,000 clones, with 65% to 85% found just once. General study findings and limits: Per published accounts, TCR beta sequences correctly predicted the HLA-A and HLA-B alleles of most subjects. Segments of the TCR beta V type were, in most cases, productive about 90% or about 30% of the time in an earlier analysis.

This CDR3 comprises 16 residues. Germline lookup yields CDR1 LNHDA and CDR2 SQIVND (reference sequence). Trimming cost V 3 bases and J 0 bases, with 9 bases left between them. This TCR was recovered from a male donor in good health and CMV-seronegative. The J gene is TRBJ2-6, the V gene TRBV19; D perhaps matches TRBD1 (5 bases). Sequencing was performed on PBMCs. CDR3 sequence reads: CASSMGRGSGANVLTF. The DNA of the CDR3 is TGTGCCAGTAGTATGGGAAGGGGCTCTGGGGCCAACGTCCTGACTTTC.